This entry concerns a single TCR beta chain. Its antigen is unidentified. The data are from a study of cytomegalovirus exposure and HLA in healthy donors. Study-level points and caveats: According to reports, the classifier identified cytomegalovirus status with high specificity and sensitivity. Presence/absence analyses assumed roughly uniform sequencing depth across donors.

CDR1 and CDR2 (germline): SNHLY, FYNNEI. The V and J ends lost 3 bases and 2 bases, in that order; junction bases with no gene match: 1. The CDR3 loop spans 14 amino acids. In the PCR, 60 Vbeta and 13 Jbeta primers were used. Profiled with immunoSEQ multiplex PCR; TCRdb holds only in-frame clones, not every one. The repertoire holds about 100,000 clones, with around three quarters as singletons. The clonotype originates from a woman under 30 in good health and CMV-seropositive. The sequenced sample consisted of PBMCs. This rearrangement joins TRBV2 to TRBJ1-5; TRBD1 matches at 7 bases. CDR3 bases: TGTGCCAGCAGTGACACAGGGGGCAATCAGCCCCAGCATTTT. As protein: CASSDTGGNQPQHF.